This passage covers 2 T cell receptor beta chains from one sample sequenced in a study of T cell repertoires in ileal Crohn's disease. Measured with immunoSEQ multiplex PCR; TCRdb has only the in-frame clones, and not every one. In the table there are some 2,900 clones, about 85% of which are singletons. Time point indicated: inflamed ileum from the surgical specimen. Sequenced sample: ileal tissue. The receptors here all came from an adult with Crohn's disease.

Here the CDR3 DNA reads TGTGCCAGCACCCTAGCGGCAAGCTCCTACAATGAGCAGTTCTTC. Amino acid sequence: CASTLAASSYNEQFF. The chain joins TRBV6-1 to TRBJ2-1; 7 bases line up with TRBD2. The CDR3 spans 15 residues. V lost 7 bases, J lost 0 bases, and 6 bases stayed unmatched. Germline V gene data show CDR1 as MNHNS and CDR2 as SASEGT.

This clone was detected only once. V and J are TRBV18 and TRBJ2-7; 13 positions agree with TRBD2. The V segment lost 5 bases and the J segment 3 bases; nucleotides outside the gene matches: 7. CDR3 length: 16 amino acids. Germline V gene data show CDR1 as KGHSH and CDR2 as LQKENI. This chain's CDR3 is CASSATGTSGIYEQYF. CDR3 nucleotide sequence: TGTGCCAGCTCAGCCACCGGGACTAGCGGGATCTACGAGCAGTACTTC.